The TCR beta chain described here comes from a study of shared clonotypes between healthy human individuals. This table comes from immunoSEQ multiplex PCR, and its TCRdb copy is limited to in-frame clones, with some not included. The sample has over 950,000 clones, around 77% seen once. With respect to this clone: Its antigen remains unidentified.

The study, taken as a whole, reports: Enrolling few donors narrowed the genetic and exposure-history diversity that was represented. Generally, estimated richness proved larger in naive subsets than it did in memory subsets.

This CDR3 is built from 14 residues. Germline loops: CDR1 SGHRS, CDR2 YFSETQ. V lost 4 bases to trimming and J lost 7 bases; unmatched junction nucleotides: 7. This sequence joins TRBV5-1 and TRBJ2-2; 7 nucleotides line up with TRBD2. The receptor was isolated from a man aged 18 to 30 in good health. Some clones in this sample may be carry-over from other donors' samples. Sequences were obtained from memory CD4+ T cells from PBMCs. Subset reported: CD45RA-negative fraction. The CDR3 coding sequence is TGCGCCAGCAGCCCCAACCCGGGGGGCGGGGAGCTGTTTTTT. Residues: CASSPNPGGGELFF.